A single T cell receptor (beta chain) is shown here with its context. The sample is drawn from a study of CD8+CD57+ T cells in acquired aplastic anemia. Genomic DNA, the template, was used for profiling of the TCR beta VDJ and CDR3. TCRdb ran MiXCR on the reads and lists one entry per CDR3 protein. The table has over 150,000 distinct CDR3 sequences, over 55% seen once. Previously, flow cytometry had revealed CD8+CD57+ cell expansion in the patients chosen for sequencing. Per germline, CDR1 SGHTA and CDR2 FQGTGA. The CDR3 runs 14 residues. Trimming removed 4 bases from V and 1 base from J, with 11 bases in between.

The chain couples TRBV7-3 to TRBJ2-7; no clear D gene. The sample was sorted CD4+, CD8+, or CD8+CD57+ T cells (not recorded which) from PBMCs. The receptor was derived from a human donor with aplastic anemia. The CDR3 loop reads CASSSAPGSYEQYF. The CDR3 nucleotides read TGTGCCAGCAGCTCCGCGCCCGGTTCCTACGAGCAGTACTTC.